This T cell receptor (beta chain) was captured in a study of blood T cell repertoires in COVID-19 (TCRdb year 2020). Broadly, across the study: The collaborator samples originated in the United States, Italy and Spain and spanned the acute and convalescent phases of COVID-19. The prospective study material was composed of cDNA or gDNA derived from T cells, B-cell-depleted T cells, or PBMCs. Nearly every sample came with metadata listing a de-identified subject ID, COVID-19 status, age in years and sex. The dataset comprised deeply sampled blood TCRbeta repertoires from subjects exposed to, actively infected with, or recovered from COVID-19. A freely available public database, intended as a resource for researchers studying the immune response to SARS-CoV-2, is where the repertoires were released. The samples were drawn from two sources: the first 160 participants of the ongoing ImmuneRACE study, and over 950 subjects contributed by 6 global collaborators. HLA class I and class II types, where available, came from metadata supplied by the sample provider rather than from assay-based typing. General conclusions and limits of the study: How much clinical and demographic metadata was included differed by source and by participant, and the metadata was provided uncurated.

From its cysteine to its phenylalanine, the CDR3 spans 13 amino acids. Here the CDR3 DNA is all that survives: 39 bases in frame from base 1. Trimming removed 3 bases from V and 10 bases from J, leaving 15 bases between the germline ends. On this clone itself: The antigen this receptor binds is unknown. Base-call qualities are not available, and no considerably larger clone is one nucleotide away.

Collaborating institutions collected whole blood in K2EDTA tubes following their own protocols. For TCRbeta analysis, collaborators shipped samples in one of three forms: frozen whole blood, isolated PBMCs, or DNA extracted from either of those sample types. The immunoSEQ Assay, a bias-controlled multiplex PCR, was used to amplify TCRbeta CDR3 regions from genomic DNA. Under the source paper's analysis protocol: Within the assay, amplification of reference gene primers was used to estimate how many nucleated cells each sample contained. To quantify the absolute abundance of each unique TCRbeta CDR3 rearrangement, sequence reads were collapsed and filtered. For each sample, productive Simpson clonality was calculated by taking the square root of Simpson's diversity index across productive rearrangements. TCRdb stores this immuneACCESS table with in-frame sequences only. Part of the clones is absent; in the studies checked, under half of the shortfall reflects unresolved V genes, and no reason is known for the rest. The DNA gave D and trimming, while V, J and clone size come from that table. For this sample there are fewer than 300,000 clones; less than 85% appear just once. In total, the top ten clones hold 3.1% of the sample.

The receptor was derived from a woman aged 18-30 years with acute or convalescent COVID-19. Material: peripheral blood. The rearrangement combines TRBV12-3 or TRBV12-4 with TRBJ1-1; possibly the D gene is TRBD1, per 6 matching bases. The sequenced DNA is TGTGCCAGCAGTTTGGGGGGGGCGTTTGGAGCTTTCTTT. Its amino acids are CASSLGGAFGAFF.